This TCR beta chain was sequenced in a study of beta chain features in type 1 diabetes. As every portion of the isolated RNA was reverse transcribed, the sequencing read expressed TCRB transcripts. Sequencing used immunoSEQ multiplex PCR; TCRdb keeps in-frame clones, though not all of them. The sample gives roughly 140,000 clones, over 8.5% of which show up once; roughly 1.9% is in the top ten. The table lists this clone with a few counts. The antigen is undetermined. Study results and caveats: There were fewer insertions and more deletions at the VDJ junctions of type 1 diabetes patients.

The TCR comes from a man aged 18-30 years in good health. Sample: central memory CD4+ T cells from blood.

CDR3 sequence reads: CGAGELFF. CDR3 coding DNA: TGTGGCGCCGGGGAGCTGTTTTTT. The chain links TRBV7-9 to TRBJ2-2; D gene ambiguous. CDR1 is SEHNR, CDR2 FQNEAQ, per germline (reference sequence). The CDR3 extends over 8 amino acids.